The next 8 T cell receptor beta chains were all read from a single sample in a study of T cells after somatic rescue of genetic block. Using immunoSEQ multiplex PCR, the repertoire was profiled, and TCRdb retains in-frame clones only, with some absent. There are roughly 110,000 clones in the sample; under 95% occur only once, and about 1.5% lies in the top ten. The specimen sequenced was peripheral blood mononuclear cells (PBMCs). The receptors here all came from a woman in her late teens or twenties.

The gene calls are TRBV9 and TRBJ2-7, with TRBD2 matching over 7 bases. The V gene end was trimmed by 3 bases and the J gene end by 3 bases; junction bases not matched to a gene: 3. From germline, CDR1 is SGDLS and CDR2 YYNGEE. The CDR3 has 13 amino acids. As DNA, the CDR3 is TGTGCCAGCAGCGCGCGGGGGTTCTACGAGCAGTACTTC. Translation gives CASSARGFYEQYF.

The chain carries TRBV30 and TRBJ1-2; D is uncertain. Germline loops: CDR1 GTSNPN, CDR2 SVGIG (reference sequence). V was clipped by 7 bases and J by 1 base, with 10 bases between them. This CDR3 contains 12 residues. The CDR3 spells CASMSHNYGYTF. Written as DNA, the CDR3 is TGTGCCTCCATGAGCCATAACTATGGCTACACCTTC.

The rearrangement joins TRBV30 to TRBJ1-1; D remains unclear. With 2 bases removed from V and 0 bases from J, the gap between germline ends came to 4 bases. CDR3 length: 12 amino acids. CDR1 and CDR2 (germline): GTSNPN, SVGIG (reference sequence). The CDR3 DNA reads as TGTGCCTGGAGTACGGTGAACACTGAAGCTTTCTTT. Translation gives CAWSTVNTEAFF.

This sequence joins TRBV6-1 and TRBJ2-7; D is perhaps TRBD1 (5 bases). CDR3 size: 15 residues. V lost 0 bases and J lost 4, with 13 bases in between. Germline CDR1 and CDR2: MNHNS and SASEGT. The DNA of the CDR3 is TGTGCCAGCAGTGAAGCGCTTCCGTACAGGTACGAGCAGTACTTC. Translating gives CASSEALPYRYEQYF.

The V gene is TRBV9, the J gene TRBJ2-3; no clear D. The CDR3 runs to 13 residues. The germline V gene encodes CDR1 SGDLS and CDR2 YYNGEE. Trimming took 3 bases from V and 0 from J, leaving 5 bases between them. CDR3 nucleotides: TGTGCCAGCAGCGACTCGAGCACAGATACGCAGTATTTT. Translating it yields CASSDSSTDTQYF.

The J gene is TRBJ1-6, the V gene TRBV6-5, with D perhaps matching TRBD1 (5 bases). V shed 7 bases and J shed 6 bases, with 16 bases lying between them. The CDR3 contains 15 residues. Germline V gives CDR1 MNHEY, CDR2 SVGAGI. The CDR3: CASTKTGALNSPLHF. For the CDR3, the DNA is TGTGCCAGCACCAAAACAGGAGCCCTTAATTCACCCCTCCACTTT.

This chain uses TRBV5-1 with TRBJ1-1; 12 nucleotides match TRBD1. The CDR3 is 18 residues long. Trimming at V came to 0 bases and at J to 4 bases, leaving 10 bases not matched to a gene. CDR1 and CDR2 (germline): SGHRS, YFSETQ. CDR3 coding DNA: TGCGCCAGCAGCTTGGCCCCCGGGACAGGGGGCTTGAGCACTGAAGCTTTCTTT. Residues: CASSLAPGTGGLSTEAFF. The whole variable domain, remainder taken from reference TRBV5-1 and TRBJ1-1, is KAGVTQTPRYLIKTRGQQVTLSCSPISGHRSVSWYQQTPGQGLQFLFEYFSETQRNKGNFPGRFSGRQFSNSRSEMNVSTLELGDSALYLCASSLAPGTGGLSTEAFFGQGTRLTVV.

V usage is TRBV7-2 and J usage is TRBJ2-2; no clear D gene. Trimming stripped 0 bases from V and 7 bases from J, with 9 bases between. Germline assignment: CDR1 SGHTA and CDR2 FQGNSA. This CDR3 is 14 amino acids long. The CDR3 coding sequence is TGTGCCAGCAGCTTAGCGCTCTCGGGCGGGGAGCTGTTTTTT. This sequence encodes CASSLALSGGELFF.